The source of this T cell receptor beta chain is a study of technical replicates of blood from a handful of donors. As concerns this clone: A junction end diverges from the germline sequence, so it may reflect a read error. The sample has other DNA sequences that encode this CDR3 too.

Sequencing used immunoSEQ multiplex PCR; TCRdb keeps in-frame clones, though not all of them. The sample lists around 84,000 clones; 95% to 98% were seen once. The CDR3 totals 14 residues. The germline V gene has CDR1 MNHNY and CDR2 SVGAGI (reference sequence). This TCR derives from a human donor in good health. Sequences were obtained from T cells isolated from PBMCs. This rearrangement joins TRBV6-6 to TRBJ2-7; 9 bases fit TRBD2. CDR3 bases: TGTGCCAGCAGTTACCCCGGGACTAGCAACGAGCAATACTTC. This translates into CASSYPGTSNEQYF.